Listed below are T cell receptor beta chains from one sample, sequenced in a study of CD8 T cells in ankylosing spondylitis. TCRdb redid the calling of the 5' RACE reads with MiXCR, one entry per CDR3 protein. The table has a few hundred thousand distinct CDR3 sequences, roughly a tenth seen once. Sequencing was performed on blood, either unsorted or a sorted T cell fraction (not recorded which). The receptors stem from a male donor with ankylosing spondylitis or in good health (not recorded which). Both conserved end residues are part of each CDR3. The D gene is left open where the match is weak. Clone size, where shown, is once, few, many, or a class for clones that have expanded.

D gene,CDR3 length,clone size,J gene,V gene,CDR3 protein,CDR3 DNA
TRBD2,17,many,TRBJ2-3,TRBV6-5,CASSYYSLAGGTDTQYF,TGTGCCAGCAGTTACTACTCCCTAGCGGGGGGCACAGATACGCAGTATTTT
-,14,many,TRBJ2-7,TRBV3-1,CASSQDLQFYEQYF,TGTGCCAGCAGCCAAGATTTACAGTTCTACGAGCAGTACTTC
TRBD1,16,many,TRBJ2-3,TRBV27,CASSPLGQGLADTQYF,TGTGCCAGCAGCCCCCTGGGACAGGGTCTAGCAGATACGCAGTATTTT
TRBD2,17,few,TRBJ2-3,TRBV4-2,CASSQEWTSGFTDTQYF,TGTGCCAGCAGCCAAGAGTGGACTAGCGGGTTCACAGATACGCAGTATTTT
-,12,-,TRBJ2-7,TRBV29-1,CSALRGGNEQYF,TGCAGCGCCCTACGGGGTGGAAACGAGCAGTACTTC
-,13,many,TRBJ1-2,TRBV12-3/TRBV12-4,CASSLAGGNGYTF,TGTGCCAGCAGTTTAGCAGGGGGAAATGGCTACACCTTC
-,15,few,TRBJ2-7,TRBV3-1,CACSSHPGTLYEQYF,TGTGCCTGCTCATCACATCCGGGGACCCTCTACGAGCAGTACTTC
-,15,-,TRBJ2-1,TRBV7-2,CASSLLGPQYNKQFF,TGTGCCAGCAGCTTACTCGGACCTCAATACAATAAGCAGTTCTTC
-,16,-,TRBJ2-3,TRBV9,CASSDSRVGSTDTQYF,TGTGCCAGCAGCGACTCACGGGTAGGGAGCACAGATACGCAGTATTTT
TRBD1,15,few,TRBJ2-7,TRBV9,CASSGTGSDSYEQYF,TGTGCCAGCAGCGGGACAGGGTCGGACTCCTACGAGCAGTACTTC
-,12,many,TRBJ1-1,TRBV20-1,CSAKQGATEAFF,TGCAGTGCTAAACAGGGCGCGACAGAAGCTTTCTTT
-,17,many,TRBJ2-7,TRBV28,CASSLNLGGWSSYEQYF,TGTGCCAGCAGTTTAAATCTGGGCGGGTGGAGTTCGTACGAGCAGTACTTC
TRBD2,16,many,TRBJ2-7,TRBV28,CASSSGPGTSAYEQYF,TGTGCCAGCAGCTCAGGTCCCGGGACTAGCGCCTACGAGCAGTACTTC
-,13,-,TRBJ2-3,TRBV2,CASSLLKADTQYF,TGTGCCAGCAGTCTCCTCAAGGCAGATACGCAGTATTTT
-,11,-,TRBJ2-1,TRBV28,CASSPGPVKFF,TGTGCCAGCAGTCCTGGACCGGTTAAGTTCTTC
-,11,few,TRBJ1-1,TRBV20-1,CSARTENEAFF,TGCAGTGCTAGAACCGAGAATGAAGCTTTCTTT
-,14,many,TRBJ2-3,TRBV9,CASSVDPSPDTQYF,TGTGCCAGCAGCGTAGACCCTAGCCCAGATACGCAGTATTTT
TRBD1,17,-,TRBJ1-2,TRBV5-1,CASSLGAGGNPYYGYTF,TGCGCCAGCAGCTTGGGGGCAGGGGGCAACCCCTACTATGGCTACACCTTC
-,18,few,TRBJ1-3,TRBV7-6,CASSLAQRGEYSGNTIYF,TGTGCCAGCAGCTTAGCGCAAAGGGGCGAGTACTCTGGAAACACCATATATTTT
TRBD2,16,many,TRBJ2-3,TRBV6-5,CASSYQLAGGVDTQYF,TGTGCCAGCAGTTACCAATTAGCGGGGGGGGTCGATACGCAGTATTTT
TRBD2,13,-,TRBJ2-1,TRBV2,CASSERIAGRAFF,TGTGCCAGCAGTGAACGTATAGCGGGACGGGCTTTCTTC
TRBD2,18,few,TRBJ2-1,TRBV11-1,CASSPDLAGGGTGDEQFF,TGTGCCAGCAGCCCCGATCTAGCGGGGGGAGGTACTGGCGATGAGCAGTTCTTC
TRBD1,15,-,TRBJ2-7,TRBV9,CASSATDRGTQEQYF,TGTGCCAGCAGCGCAACGGACAGGGGGACTCAAGAGCAGTACTTC
-,13,once,TRBJ2-2,TRBV14,CASSQLGTGELFF,TGTGCCAGCAGCCAATTAGGAACCGGGGAGCTGTTTTTT
-,15,many,TRBJ2-3,TRBV12-3/TRBV12-4,CASSRDTTSTDTQYF,TGTGCCAGCAGTCGGGACACCACTAGCACAGATACGCAGTATTTT
-,15,-,TRBJ1-4,TRBV7-2,CASSLSARTNEKLFF,TGTGCCAGCAGCTTATCGGCAAGAACTAATGAAAAACTGTTTTTT
-,12,many,TRBJ2-3,TRBV18,CASSEGADTQYF,TGTGCCAGCTCAGAAGGGGCAGATACGCAGTATTTT
-,14,-,TRBJ1-6,TRBV7-9,CASSLAGRDSPLHF,TGTGCCAGCAGCTTAGCTGGGCGGGATTCACCCCTCCACTTT
-,13,many,TRBJ2-5,TRBV20-1,CSARGGNLETQYF,TGCAGTGCTAGAGGGGGAAACCTTGAGACCCAGTACTTC
-,15,many,TRBJ1-6,TRBV12-3/TRBV12-4,CASSQSKVRNSPLHF,TGTGCCAGCAGTCAATCCAAAGTGCGGAATTCACCCCTCCACTTT
TRBD2,15,few,TRBJ2-3,TRBV2,CASTRTSGGMDTQYF,TGTGCCAGCACAAGGACTAGCGGGGGGATGGATACGCAGTATTTT
TRBD1,14,many,TRBJ1-2,TRBV15,CATGDRERFYGYTF,TGTGCCACCGGCGACAGGGAGAGATTTTATGGCTACACCTTC
-,14,-,TRBJ1-1,TRBV7-2,CASSPDGRGTEAFF,TGTGCCAGCAGCCCAGATGGAAGGGGGACTGAAGCTTTCTTT
-,14,many,TRBJ1-2,TRBV5-1,CASSLDRTGYGYTF,TGCGCCAGCAGCTTGGATCGGACTGGTTATGGCTACACCTTC
-,14,few,TRBJ2-5,TRBV12-3/TRBV12-4,CASSPPGHQETQYF,TGTGCCAGCAGCCCGCCAGGACACCAAGAGACCCAGTACTTC
TRBD2,12,many,TRBJ2-2,TRBV29-1,CSVVAGAGELFF,TGCAGCGTTGTCGCGGGAGCCGGGGAGCTGTTTTTT
-,12,many,TRBJ2-4,TRBV10-2,CASSESGNIQYF,TGCGCCAGCAGTGAGTCTGGGAACATTCAGTACTTC
-,14,few,TRBJ2-2,TRBV28,CASRSVGQAGELFF,TGTGCCAGCAGATCGGTAGGGCAGGCCGGGGAGCTGTTTTTT
TRBD2,15,many,TRBJ2-7,TRBV28,CASSLRTSGIIEQYF,TGTGCCAGCAGTTTAAGGACTAGCGGGATAATTGAGCAGTACTTC
-,13,many,TRBJ2-2,TRBV7-7,CASSLRLGGELFF,TGTGCCAGCAGCTTACGGTTGGGCGGGGAGCTGTTTTTT